The rows below give T cell receptor beta chains drawn from one sample of a study of blood T cell repertoires in COVID-19. Sequenced by immunoSEQ multiplex PCR; TCRdb stores in-frame clones only, minus some. The sample lists approximately 670,000 clones; about nine tenths were seen once. The sample was peripheral blood. The receptors were gathered from a woman aged 18-35 years with acute or convalescent COVID-19. CDR3s leave out the opening cysteine and the closing phenylalanine or tryptophan. The order of the fields is J gene, V gene, clone size, CDR3 length, CDR3 protein. Part of the rows lack a size; the others show once, few, many or a class for expanded clones.

TRBJ2-6 TRBV24-1 NA 17 ATSGMTGTVGSGANVLT
TRBJ1-3 TRBV5-1 NA 13 ASSFLTGAGNTIY
TRBJ1-2 TRBV4-1 NA 9 ASSRGGGYT
TRBJ1-1 TRBV19 NA 9 ASSTYTEAF
TRBJ2-2 TRBV4-2 NA 13 ASSHGGVGTGELF
TRBJ1-5 TRBV5-3 NA 12 ARSYRGFNQPQH
TRBJ2-1 TRBV29-1 NA 10 SVFSGGAAQF
TRBJ1-5 TRBV4-3 few 12 ASSQEYSNQPQH
TRBJ1-5 TRBV7-9 NA 11 ASSPGGRGAQH
TRBJ1-3 TRBV4-3 NA 14 ASSHGTGSSGNTIY
TRBJ1-6 TRBV7-8 NA 12 ASSLRQASAPLH
TRBJ2-7 TRBV28 few 14 ASSLLAGKMAYEQY
TRBJ2-7 TRBV7-2 once 14 ASSLAAGGSTYEQY
TRBJ1-2 TRBV6-2/TRBV6-3 NA 11 ASSWRTGLGYT
TRBJ1-2 TRBV9 NA 13 ASSGSPGQGIGYT
TRBJ1-2 TRBV11-1 NA 11 ASSGTGNYGYT
TRBJ1-1 TRBV9 once 12 ASSIGGLNTEAF
TRBJ1-3 TRBV5-6 once 13 ASSNGVGFGNTIY
TRBJ1-1 TRBV5-1 NA 12 ASSLAGQNTEAF
TRBJ1-5 TRBV24-1 NA 11 ATKGQGNQPQH
TRBJ1-1 TRBV7-3 NA 11 ASSFSRNTEAF
TRBJ2-1 TRBV7-3 NA 12 ASSLGLRVDEQF
TRBJ1-2 TRBV6-5 once 11 ASSPQNYYGYT
TRBJ1-5 TRBV11-2 once 14 ASSQGYGASNQPQH
TRBJ2-7 TRBV11-2 NA 15 ASSLDRRLAVSYEQY
TRBJ1-1 TRBV12-3/TRBV12-4 NA 11 ASIDYSLTEAF
TRBJ2-2 TRBV10-3 NA 10 ATSGNTGELF
TRBJ1-2 TRBV6-5 NA 14 ASSSSFGGVNYGYT
TRBJ2-3 TRBV6-5 NA 14 ASSYSPQGNTDTQY
TRBJ1-4 TRBV19 NA 11 ASSTNRNEKLF
TRBJ1-1 TRBV5-1 NA 12 ASSFLNGGREAF
TRBJ2-3 TRBV6-4 few 12 ASSDAGGADTQY
TRBJ1-2 TRBV27 few 11 ASSTPGQGGYT
TRBJ2-2 TRBV4-1 NA 12 ASTRQGGAGELF
TRBJ1-2 TRBV12-3/TRBV12-4 NA 10 ASSSGGNGYT
TRBJ1-2 TRBV27 NA 10 ASSSPGYGYT
TRBJ2-3 TRBV4-2 NA 11 ASTSGGTPPQY
TRBJ1-1 TRBV7-2 NA 14 ASSPQGRQGPEGAF
TRBJ2-5 TRBV3-1/TRBV3-2 once 10 ASSQERQTQY